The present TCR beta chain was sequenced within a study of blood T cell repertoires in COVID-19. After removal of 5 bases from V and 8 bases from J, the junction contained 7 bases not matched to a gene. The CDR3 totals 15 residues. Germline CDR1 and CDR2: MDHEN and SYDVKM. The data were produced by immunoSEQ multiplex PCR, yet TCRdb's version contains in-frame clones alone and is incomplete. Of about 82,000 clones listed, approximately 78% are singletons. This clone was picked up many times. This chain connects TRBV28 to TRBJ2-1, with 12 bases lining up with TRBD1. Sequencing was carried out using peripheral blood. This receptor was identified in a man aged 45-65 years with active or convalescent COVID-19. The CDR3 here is CASSRPGQGAHEQFF. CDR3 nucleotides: TGTGCCAGCAGTCGACCGGGACAGGGGGCCCATGAGCAGTTCTTC. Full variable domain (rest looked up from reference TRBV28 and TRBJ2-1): DVKVTQSSRYLVKRTGEKVFLECVQDMDHENMFWYRQDPGLGLRLIYFSYDVKMKEKGDIPEGYSVSREKKERFSLILESASTNQTSMYLCASSRPGQGAHEQFFGPGTRLTVL.